This is a list of T cell receptor beta chains from one sample in a study of identifying expanded T cells in peripheral blood. TCRdb's copy holds only in-frame clones and misses some; the assay was immunoSEQ multiplex PCR. The sample yields some 99,000 clones, roughly 90% seen once. The sample consisted of blood. The receptors originated from a person between 18 and 75 years old in good health. CDR3s include the opening cysteine and the closing phenylalanine or tryptophan. D genes are given only for firm matches. Not every row has a clone size; where given, it reads once, few, many or a size class.

TRBV7-2	TRBJ2-5	-	-	CASSVGGPLQETQYF	TGTGCCAGCAGCGTCGGAGGGCCCCTCCAAGAGACCCAGTACTTC
TRBV6-6	TRBJ2-3	-	-	CASSSPPHDDTQYF	TGTGCCAGCAGTTCCCCCCCCCATGATGATACGCAGTATTTT
TRBV28	TRBJ2-5	-	-	CASSQGPLAQETQYF	TGTGCCAGCAGTCAGGGTCCCCTAGCTCAAGAGACCCAGTACTTC
TRBV7-9	TRBJ2-1	TRBD2	-	CASSLAGVSEQFF	TGTGCCAGCAGCCTAGCGGGAGTTAGTGAGCAGTTCTTC
TRBV19	TRBJ2-7	TRBD2	few	CASSLRGGETYEQYF	TGTGCCAGTAGTCTCCGGGGGGGTGAGACCTACGAGCAGTACTTC
TRBV7-8	TRBJ2-7	-	-	CASSLGARISYEQYF	TGTGCCAGCAGCTTAGGGGCCCGAATCTCCTACGAGCAGTACTTC
TRBV5-1	TRBJ2-7	TRBD2	-	CASSYTTSGTRSNEQYF	TGCGCCAGCAGCTATACAACTAGCGGGACCCGAAGTAACGAGCAGTACTTC
TRBV7-9	TRBJ1-1	-	-	CASSRSGGMNTEAFF	TGTGCCAGCAGCCGAAGCGGAGGGATGAACACTGAAGCTTTCTTT
TRBV28	TRBJ2-7	-	-	CASNRRVNEQYF	TGTGCCAGCAATCGGAGGGTAAATGAGCAGTACTTC
TRBV6-1	TRBJ1-3	-	-	CASSEGHYSGNTIYF	TGTGCCAGCAGTGAAGGACACTACTCTGGAAACACCATATATTTT
TRBV5-4	TRBJ1-1	TRBD1	-	CASSNRRQGGDTEAFF	TGTGCCAGCAGCAACCGAAGACAGGGAGGGGACACTGAAGCTTTCTTT
TRBV28	TRBJ2-1	TRBD2	-	CASSPPGRTPSSDEQFF	TGTGCCAGCAGTCCCCCCGGGAGGACACCTTCCTCGGATGAGCAGTTCTTC
TRBV6-1	TRBJ1-2	TRBD1	-	CASSVPSGTGGYGYTF	TGTGCCAGCAGTGTCCCATCCGGGACAGGGGGATATGGCTACACCTTC
TRBV18	TRBJ1-3	-	-	CASSPTPEGGNTIYF	TGTGCCAGCTCACCGACACCAGAGGGTGGAAACACCATATATTTT